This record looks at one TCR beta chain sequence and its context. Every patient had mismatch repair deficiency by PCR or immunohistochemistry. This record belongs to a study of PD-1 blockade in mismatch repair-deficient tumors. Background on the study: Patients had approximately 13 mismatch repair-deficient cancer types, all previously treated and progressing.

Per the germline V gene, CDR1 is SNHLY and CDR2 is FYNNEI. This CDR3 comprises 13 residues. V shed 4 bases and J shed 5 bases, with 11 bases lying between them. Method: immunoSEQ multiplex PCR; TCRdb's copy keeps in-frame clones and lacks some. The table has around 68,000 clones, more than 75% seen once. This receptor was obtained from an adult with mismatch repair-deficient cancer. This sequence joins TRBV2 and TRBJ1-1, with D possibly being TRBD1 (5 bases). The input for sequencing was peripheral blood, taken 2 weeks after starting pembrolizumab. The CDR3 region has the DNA TGTGCCAGCAGTGTGTTCGAGGGGACTGAAGCTTTCTTT. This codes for CASSVFEGTEAFF.